The sample holds a few counts of the clone carrying this TCR beta chain. Its antigen is unknown. The source of the sample is a study of cytomegalovirus exposure and HLA in healthy donors. Study-wide context: A data release that came early held approximately 85 million unique TCRs from HLA-typed donors. Points from the study as a whole: For most TCR sequences rarity was the rule, although some public TCRs occurred in many donors.

The PCR made use of 60 Vbeta and 13 Jbeta primers. Clones were read by immunoSEQ multiplex PCR, and TCRdb kept only the in-frame ones, dropping some. Among about 160,000 clones listed, around 80% were seen once. Germline V gene data show CDR1 as LGHNT and CDR2 as FRNRAP. V shed 9 bases and J 2 bases; nucleotides not matched to a gene: 11. The CDR3 covers 15 residues. The material sequenced was PBMCs. The V gene is TRBV12-5, the J gene TRBJ1-2; TRBD1 aligns across 8 bases. This clonotype was obtained from a girl aged 5-17 years in good health and CMV-seropositive. As DNA, the CDR3 is TGTGCTAGCTCCTTTGGGCAGGGGGCGAACTATGGCTACACCTTC. It codes for CASSFGQGANYGYTF.